A single T cell receptor (beta chain) is shown here with its context. The target antigen is unknown. This sample stems from a study of cytomegalovirus exposure and HLA in healthy donors. Study-wide results and limits: Evidence from a later analysis indicated that most CMV-associated TCR beta chains looked HLA-restricted. An Asian-associated ancestry cluster reportedly showed fewer N-insertions than the roughly 670-donor mean in a later analysis.

It was with 60 Vbeta and 13 Jbeta primers that the PCR ran. Sequenced by immunoSEQ multiplex PCR; TCRdb stores in-frame clones only, minus some. The data show more than 100,000 clones, around four fifths seen once. The sequencing sample was made of PBMCs. This TCR derives from a woman aged 50 to 65 in good health and CMV-seropositive.

CDR3 nucleotide sequence: TGTGCCAGCAGTCGGGCTATGACAGGGGGCGGCGATGGCTACACCTTC. Protein: CASSRAMTGGGDGYTF. This sequence joins TRBV28 and TRBJ1-2, with 10 positions matching TRBD1. Germline trimming cut 5 bases from V and 6 bases from J; bases unmatched to any gene: 12. This CDR3 is built from 16 residues. Germline V CDR1 and CDR2: MDHEN, SYDVKM.